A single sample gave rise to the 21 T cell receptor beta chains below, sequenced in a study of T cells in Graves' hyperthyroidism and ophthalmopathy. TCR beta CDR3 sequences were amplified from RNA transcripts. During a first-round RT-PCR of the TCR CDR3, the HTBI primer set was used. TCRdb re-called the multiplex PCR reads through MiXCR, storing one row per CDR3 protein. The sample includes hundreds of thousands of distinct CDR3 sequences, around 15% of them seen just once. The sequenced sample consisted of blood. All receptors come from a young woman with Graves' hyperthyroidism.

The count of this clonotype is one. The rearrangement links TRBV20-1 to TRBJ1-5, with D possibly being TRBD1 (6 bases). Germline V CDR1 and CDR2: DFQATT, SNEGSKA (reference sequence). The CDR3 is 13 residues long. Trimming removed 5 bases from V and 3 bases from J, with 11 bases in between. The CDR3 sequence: CSARTANNQPQHF. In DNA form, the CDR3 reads TGCAGTGCTCGGACAGCGAACAATCAGCCCCAGCATTTT.

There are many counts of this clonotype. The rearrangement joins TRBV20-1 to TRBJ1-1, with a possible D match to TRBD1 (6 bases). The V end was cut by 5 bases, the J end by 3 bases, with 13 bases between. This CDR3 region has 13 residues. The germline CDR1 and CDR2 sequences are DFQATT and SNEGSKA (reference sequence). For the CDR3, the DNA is TGCAGTGCTTCGGACAGCCCTCACACTGAAGCTTTCTTT. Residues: CSASDSPHTEAFF.

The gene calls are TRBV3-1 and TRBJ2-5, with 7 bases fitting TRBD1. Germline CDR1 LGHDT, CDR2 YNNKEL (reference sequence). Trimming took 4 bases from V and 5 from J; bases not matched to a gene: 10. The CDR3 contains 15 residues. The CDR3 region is CASSRRQGYEETQYF. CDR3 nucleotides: TGTGCCAGCAGCCGGAGACAGGGTTATGAGGAGACCCAGTACTTC.

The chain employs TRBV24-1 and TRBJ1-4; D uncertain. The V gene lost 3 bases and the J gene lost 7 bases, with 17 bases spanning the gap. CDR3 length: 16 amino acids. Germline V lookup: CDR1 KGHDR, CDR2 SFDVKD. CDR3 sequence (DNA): TGTGCCACCAGTGATCCGGACCCGGAAAAGGGTGAAAAACTGTTTTTT. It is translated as CATSDPDPEKGEKLFF.

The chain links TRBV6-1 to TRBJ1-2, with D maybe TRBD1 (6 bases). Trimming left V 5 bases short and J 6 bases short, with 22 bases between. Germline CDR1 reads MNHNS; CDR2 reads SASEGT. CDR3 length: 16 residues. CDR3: CASSYWAGGGFDGYTF. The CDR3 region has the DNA TGTGCCAGCAGTTATTGGGCCGGGGGCGGTTTCGATGGCTACACCTTC.

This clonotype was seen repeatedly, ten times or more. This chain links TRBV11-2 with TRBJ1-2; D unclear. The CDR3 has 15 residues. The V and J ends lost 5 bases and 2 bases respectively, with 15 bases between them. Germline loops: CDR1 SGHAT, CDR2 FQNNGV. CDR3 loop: CASSPRPTGNYGYTF. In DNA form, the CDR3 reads TGTGCCAGCAGCCCGAGACCTACGGGGAACTATGGCTACACCTTC.

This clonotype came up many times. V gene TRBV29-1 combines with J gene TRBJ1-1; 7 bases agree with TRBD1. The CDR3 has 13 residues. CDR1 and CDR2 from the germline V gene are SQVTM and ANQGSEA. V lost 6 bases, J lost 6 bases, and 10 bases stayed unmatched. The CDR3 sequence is CSVLSPGGAEAFF. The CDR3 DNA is TGCAGCGTGCTAAGTCCAGGGGGAGCTGAAGCTTTCTTT. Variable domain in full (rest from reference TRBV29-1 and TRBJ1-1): SAVISQKPSRDICQRGTSLTIQCQVDSQVTMMFWYRQQPGQSLTLIATANQGSEATYESGFVIDKFPISRPNLTFSTLTVSNMSPEDSSIYLCSVLSPGGAEAFFGQGTRLTVV.

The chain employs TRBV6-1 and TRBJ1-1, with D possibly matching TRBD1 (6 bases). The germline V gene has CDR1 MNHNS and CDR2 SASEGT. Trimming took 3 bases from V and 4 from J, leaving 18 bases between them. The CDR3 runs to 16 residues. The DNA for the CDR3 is TGTGCCAGCAGTGAGGGGACACATCCTGGGGTCACTGAAGCTTTCTTT. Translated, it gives CASSEGTHPGVTEAFF.

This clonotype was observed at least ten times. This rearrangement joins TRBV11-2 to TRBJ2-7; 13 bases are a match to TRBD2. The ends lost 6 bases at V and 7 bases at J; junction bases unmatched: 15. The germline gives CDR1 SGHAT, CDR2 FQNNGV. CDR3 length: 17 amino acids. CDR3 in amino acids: CASRTGTSGNSAEEQYF. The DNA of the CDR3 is TGTGCCAGCAGAACCGGGACTAGCGGGAACTCGGCGGAGGAGCAGTACTTC. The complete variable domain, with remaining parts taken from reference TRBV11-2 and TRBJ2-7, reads EAGVAQSPRYKIIEKRQSVAFWCNPISGHATLYWYQQILGQGPKLLIQFQNNGVVDDSQLPKDRFSAERLKGVDSTLKIQPAKLEDSAVYLCASRTGTSGNSAEEQYFGPGTRLTVT.

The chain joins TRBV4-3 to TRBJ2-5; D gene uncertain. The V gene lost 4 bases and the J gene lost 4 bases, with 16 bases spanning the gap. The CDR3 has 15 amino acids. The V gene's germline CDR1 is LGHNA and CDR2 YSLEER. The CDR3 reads CASSPRFEGIETQYF. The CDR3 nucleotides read TGCGCCAGCAGCCCAAGGTTCGAAGGAATAGAGACCCAGTACTTC.

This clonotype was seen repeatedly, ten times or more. The CDR3 protein is CASRPGTGTKTQYF. In nucleotides, the CDR3 is TGTGCCAGCAGACCCGGGACAGGGACGAAGACCCAGTACTTC. The V call is TRBV12-3 or TRBV12-4, the J call TRBJ2-5; 9 nucleotides agree with TRBD1. The trim removed 6 bases at V and 6 bases at J, leaving 8 bases unmatched. The CDR3 is 14 amino acids.

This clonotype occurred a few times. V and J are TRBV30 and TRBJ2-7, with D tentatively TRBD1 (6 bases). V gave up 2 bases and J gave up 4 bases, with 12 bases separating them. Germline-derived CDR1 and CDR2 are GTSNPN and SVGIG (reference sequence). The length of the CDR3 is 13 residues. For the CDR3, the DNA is TGTGCCTGGAGTACAGGGATGGTTTACGAGCAGTACTTC. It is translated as CAWSTGMVYEQYF.

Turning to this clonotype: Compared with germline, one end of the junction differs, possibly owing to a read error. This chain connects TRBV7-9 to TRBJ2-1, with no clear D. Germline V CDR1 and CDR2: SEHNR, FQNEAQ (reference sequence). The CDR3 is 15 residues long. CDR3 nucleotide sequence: TGTGTCAGCAGCCCGCACGACCTCTCCTACAATGAGCAGTTCTTC. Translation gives CVSSPHDLSYNEQFF.

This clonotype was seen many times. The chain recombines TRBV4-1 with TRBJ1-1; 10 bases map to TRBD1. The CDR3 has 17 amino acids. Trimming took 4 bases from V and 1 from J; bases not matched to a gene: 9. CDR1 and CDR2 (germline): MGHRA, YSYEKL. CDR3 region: CASSLLGQGNGNTEAFF. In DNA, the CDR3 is TGCGCCAGCAGCCTGTTGGGACAGGGGAACGGGAACACTGAAGCTTTCTTT.

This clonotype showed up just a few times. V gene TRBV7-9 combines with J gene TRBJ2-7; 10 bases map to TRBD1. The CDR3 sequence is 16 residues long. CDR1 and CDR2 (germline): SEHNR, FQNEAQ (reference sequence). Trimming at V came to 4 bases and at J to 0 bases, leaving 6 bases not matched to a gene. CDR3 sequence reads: CASSSTDRGSSYEQYF. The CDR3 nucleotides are TGTGCCAGCAGCTCCACGGACAGGGGGAGCTCCTACGAGCAGTACTTC. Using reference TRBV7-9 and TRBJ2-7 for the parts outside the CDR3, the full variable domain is DTGVSQNPRHKITKRGQNVTFRCDPISEHNRLYWYRQTLGQGPEFLTYFQNEAQLEKSRLLSDRFSAERPKGSFSTLEIQRTEQGDSAMYLCASSSTDRGSSYEQYFGPGTRLTVT.

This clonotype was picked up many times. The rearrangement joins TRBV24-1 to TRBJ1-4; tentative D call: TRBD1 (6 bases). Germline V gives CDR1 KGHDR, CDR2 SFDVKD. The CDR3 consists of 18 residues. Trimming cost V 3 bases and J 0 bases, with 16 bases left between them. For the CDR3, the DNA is TGTGCCACCAGTGATAGGGGGTCCGCCGGAGCAACTAATGAAAAACTGTTTTTT. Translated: CATSDRGSAGATNEKLFF.

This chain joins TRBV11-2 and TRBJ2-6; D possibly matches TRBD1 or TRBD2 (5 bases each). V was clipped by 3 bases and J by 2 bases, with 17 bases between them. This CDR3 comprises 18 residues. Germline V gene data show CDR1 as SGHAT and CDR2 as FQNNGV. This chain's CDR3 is CASSFSRGRSPGANVLTF. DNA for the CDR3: TGTGCCAGCAGCTTTTCGAGGGGCAGATCTCCTGGGGCCAACGTCCTGACTTTC.

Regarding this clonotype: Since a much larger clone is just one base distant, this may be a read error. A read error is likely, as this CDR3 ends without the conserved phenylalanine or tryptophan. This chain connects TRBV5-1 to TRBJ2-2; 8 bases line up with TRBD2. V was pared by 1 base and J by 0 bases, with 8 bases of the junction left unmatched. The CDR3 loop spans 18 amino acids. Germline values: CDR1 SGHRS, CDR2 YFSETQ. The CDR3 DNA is TGCGCCAGCAGCTTGAATCCCAGCGGGAGTGCGAACACCGGGGAGCTGTTTTTA. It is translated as CASSLNPSGSANTGELFL.

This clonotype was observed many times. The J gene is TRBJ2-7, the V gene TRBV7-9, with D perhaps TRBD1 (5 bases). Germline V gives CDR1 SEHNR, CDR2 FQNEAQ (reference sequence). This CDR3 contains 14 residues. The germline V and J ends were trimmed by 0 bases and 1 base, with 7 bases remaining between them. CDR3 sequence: CASSLATGSYEQYF. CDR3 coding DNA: TGTGCCAGCAGCTTAGCTACAGGATCCTACGAGCAGTACTTC. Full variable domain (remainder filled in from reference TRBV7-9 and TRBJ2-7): DTGVSQNPRHKITKRGQNVTFRCDPISEHNRLYWYRQTLGQGPEFLTYFQNEAQLEKSRLLSDRFSAERPKGSFSTLEIQRTEQGDSAMYLCASSLATGSYEQYFGPGTRLTVT.

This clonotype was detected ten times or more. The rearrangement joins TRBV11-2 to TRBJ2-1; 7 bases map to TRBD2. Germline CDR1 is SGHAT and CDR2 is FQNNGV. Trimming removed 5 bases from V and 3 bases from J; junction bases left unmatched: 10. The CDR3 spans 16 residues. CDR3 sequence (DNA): TGTGCCAGCAGCCCTAGCGGAGCGAGGGACTACAATGAGCAGTTCTTC. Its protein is CASSPSGARDYNEQFF.

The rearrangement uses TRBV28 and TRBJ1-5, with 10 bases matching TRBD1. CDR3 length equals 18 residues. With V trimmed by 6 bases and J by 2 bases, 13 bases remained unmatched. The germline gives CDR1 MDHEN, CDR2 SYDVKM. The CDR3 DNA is TGTGCCAGCAGCCGTAGACAGGGGGCAGGAGGAGGCAATCAGCCCCAGCATTTT. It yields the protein CASSRRQGAGGGNQPQHF.